The 29 T cell receptor beta chains listed next were all sequenced from one sample in a study of PD-1 blockade in classical Hodgkin lymphoma. All trial patients relapsed after autologous stem cell transplantation. Magnetic depletion of non-target cells from thawed PBMCs yielded purified CD8+ T cells. Sequenced by immunoSEQ multiplex PCR; TCRdb stores in-frame clones only, minus some. The sample shows approximately 10,000 clones, 84% of them seen only once. The source material was CD8+ T cells from blood, sampled at baseline. Receptor source: a human donor with classical Hodgkin lymphoma.

The J gene is TRBJ1-2, the V gene TRBV4-1; 7 bases align to TRBD1. V dropped 3 bases and J dropped 4; count of bases not matched to a gene: 11. The CDR3 loop spans 16 amino acids. Germline V gives CDR1 MGHRA, CDR2 YSYEKL. For the CDR3, the DNA is TGCGCCAGCAGCCAGCGAACAGGGGACTCCCTCTATGGCTACACCTTC. Protein sequence: CASSQRTGDSLYGYTF.

V usage is TRBV2 and J usage is TRBJ2-1; D possibly corresponds to TRBD2 (5 bases). The CDR3 sequence is 16 residues long. Germline CDR1 and CDR2: SNHLY and FYNNEI. V was shortened by 0 bases and J by 8 bases, with 17 bases between the two germline ends. CDR3 nucleotides: TGTGCCAGCAGTGAAGCGCTTCGGTGGCTAGCCGATGAGCAGTTCTTC. Translated, it gives CASSEALRWLADEQFF.

The chain is built from TRBV5-8 and TRBJ2-5; D assignment may be TRBD1 or TRBD2 (5 bases each). This CDR3 contains 16 residues. Germline V CDR1 and CDR2: SGHTS, YDEGEE. V gave up 1 base and J gave up 0 bases, with 13 bases separating them. CDR3 in amino acids: CASSLLGTWYQETQYF. The CDR3 nucleotides are TGTGCCAGCAGCTTGTTGGGGACGTGGTACCAAGAGACCCAGTACTTC.

This clone was found a few times. The chain joins TRBV6-4 to TRBJ1-5; 12 bases fit TRBD1. The germline gives CDR1 MRHNA, CDR2 SNTAGT. The CDR3 is 14 residues long. V was pared by 6 bases and J by 6 bases, with 3 bases of the junction left unmatched. As DNA, the CDR3 is TGTGCCAGCAGGGGACAGGGGGCAACTCAGCCCCAGCATTTT. Residues: CASRGQGATQPQHF.

The chain recombines TRBV25-1 with TRBJ2-3, with D possibly being TRBD1 (6 bases). Germline CDR1 and CDR2: MGHDK and SYGVNS. This CDR3 spans 16 amino acids. Trimming removed 2 bases at V and 2 bases at J, with 14 bases between. The CDR3 region has the DNA TGTGCCAGCAGTGAAACTAACACAGGGATCACAGATACGCAGTATTTT. This translates into CASSETNTGITDTQYF.

This chain uses TRBV28 with TRBJ2-7; D possibly corresponds to TRBD1 (5 bases). The CDR3 is 13 amino acids. Germline CDR1 is MDHEN and CDR2 is SYDVKM. V was cut by 6 bases and J by 3 bases, with 12 bases left in between. In nucleotides, the CDR3 is TGTGCCAGCAGCCCCGGACACGACTACGAGCAGTACTTC. This sequence encodes CASSPGHDYEQYF.

The chain recombines TRBV19 with TRBJ1-5; D is unresolved. CDR1 and CDR2 from the germline V gene are LNHDA and SQIVND (reference sequence). CDR3 size: 17 residues. The ends were cut back, 3 bases at V and 0 bases at J, with 15 bases in the middle. This CDR3 is CASSIDSGPYSNQPQHF. DNA for the CDR3: TGTGCCAGTAGTATCGATAGCGGACCCTATAGCAATCAGCCCCAGCATTTT.

This clone showed up just once. The genes are TRBV10-2 and TRBJ1-2, with D unclear. Germline V gene lookup returns CDR1 WSHSY and CDR2 SAAADI. This CDR3 has 13 residues. Between the trimmed V and J ends, which lost 6 bases and 6 bases, there was a span of 14 bases. The CDR3 region is CASSTGRADGYTF. The CDR3 coding sequence is TGCGCCAGCAGCACCGGGAGGGCGGATGGCTACACCTTC.

The rearrangement links TRBV5-1 to TRBJ2-2; the D gene is possibly TRBD1 (6 bases). The CDR3 runs to 14 residues. V dropped 6 bases and J dropped 3 bases, with 12 bases sitting between them. The germline V gene encodes CDR1 SGHRS and CDR2 YFSETQ. CDR3 sequence (DNA): TGCGCCAGCACAACAGGGTCGGACACCGGGGAGCTGTTTTTT. This gives the protein CASTTGSDTGELFF.

The chain employs TRBV30 and TRBJ2-6; D not certain. Germline CDR1 GTSNPN, CDR2 SVGIG (reference sequence). Trimming shortened V by 5 bases and J by 2 bases, and 10 bases separated the two germline ends. This CDR3 is 14 amino acids long. This chain's CDR3 is CAWGHGAGANVLTF. The CDR3 region has the DNA TGTGCCTGGGGCCATGGAGCTGGGGCCAACGTCCTGACTTTC.

V and J are TRBV25-1 and TRBJ1-4; D gene uncertain. Trimming cost V 11 bases and J 3 bases, with 1 base left between them. There are 9 residues in the CDR3. CDR1 is MGHDK, CDR2 SYGVNS, per germline. As DNA, the CDR3 is TGTGCCGCTAATGAAAAACTGTTTTTT. Amino acid sequence: CAANEKLFF.

The CDR3 coding sequence is TGTGCCAGCAGCCAAGAGGGAGGGCTAGCGGGAGATGAGCAGTTCTTC. Translating gives CASSQEGGLAGDEQFF. The chain has TRBV7-9 and TRBJ2-1; 10 bases align to TRBD2. The junction had 12 bases not matched to a gene; V was cut back by 5 bases and J by 8 bases. The CDR3 loop spans 16 amino acids. Germline V CDR1 and CDR2: SEHNR, FQNEAQ (reference sequence).

The CDR3 nucleotides read TGTGCCAGCAGCTTTAGCGGGAGGTCGACCTACGAGCAGTACTTC. It yields the protein CASSFSGRSTYEQYF. The genes are TRBV13 and TRBJ2-5; 10 nucleotides line up with TRBD2. The J call is doubtful: the DNA matches TRBJ2-7 better. Germline CDR1 is PRHDT and CDR2 is FYEKMQ (reference sequence). CDR3 length: 15 amino acids.

The chain employs TRBV7-2 and TRBJ2-7, with D possibly matching TRBD2 (7 bases). CDR1 and CDR2 (germline): SGHTA, FQGNSA. The CDR3 is 14 residues long. Trimming shortened V by 5 bases and J by 7 bases, and 18 bases separated the two germline ends. The CDR3 sequence is CASSPPGGAGEQYF. For the CDR3, the DNA is TGTGCCAGCAGCCCTCCGGGGGGCGCGGGGGAGCAGTACTTC.

The J gene is TRBJ1-5, the V gene TRBV27; 9 bases align to TRBD1. The CDR3 contains 17 residues. The germline V gene encodes CDR1 MNHEY and CDR2 SMNVEV (reference sequence). Trimming at V came to 6 bases and at J to 0 bases, leaving 9 bases not matched to a gene. CDR3 in amino acids: CASRTGQGLYSNQPQHF. The CDR3 region has the DNA TGTGCCAGCAGGACGGGACAGGGTCTTTATAGCAATCAGCCCCAGCATTTT.

The gene calls are TRBV28 and TRBJ2-3, with 9 bases that match TRBD2. This CDR3 contains 15 residues. V shed 3 bases, J shed 3 bases, and the junction held 4 bases outside the gene matches. In germline, CDR1 is MDHEN, CDR2 SYDVKM. The CDR3 sequence: CASSFRLAETDTQYF. Here the CDR3 DNA reads TGTGCCAGCAGTTTTCGACTAGCGGAAACAGATACGCAGTATTTT. Complete variable domain (other parts from reference TRBV28 and TRBJ2-3): DVKVTQSSRYLVKRTGEKVFLECVQDMDHENMFWYRQDPGLGLRLIYFSYDVKMKEKGDIPEGYSVSREKKERFSLILESASTNQTSMYLCASSFRLAETDTQYFGPGTRLTVL.

The chain recombines TRBV18 with TRBJ2-1; 10 nucleotides line up with TRBD1. Unmatched junction bases numbered 5, after V lost 4 bases and J lost 5 bases. The CDR3 is 15 amino acids. Germline assignment: CDR1 KGHSH and CDR2 LQKENI. The CDR3 sequence is CASSRDRGPDNEQFF. Here the CDR3 DNA reads TGTGCCAGCTCACGGGACAGGGGTCCGGACAATGAGCAGTTCTTC. Full variable domain (missing parts from reference TRBV18 and TRBJ2-1): NAGVMQNPRHLVRRRGQEARLRCSPMKGHSHVYWYRQLPEEGLKFMVYLQKENIIDESGMPKERFSAEFPKEGPSILRIQQVVRGDSAAYFCASSRDRGPDNEQFFGPGTRLTVL.

This clone appeared a few times. This chain joins TRBV7-9 and TRBJ2-7, with D unresolved. V lost 4 bases to trimming and J lost 3 bases, with 10 bases between them. The CDR3 covers 13 residues. Germline CDR1 is SEHNR and CDR2 is FQNEAQ (reference sequence). The CDR3 here is CASSSDLYYEQYF. CDR3 in DNA: TGTGCCAGCAGCTCGGACCTTTACTACGAGCAGTACTTC.

This chain uses TRBV19 with TRBJ2-5, with D maybe TRBD2 (6 bases). V lost 7 bases, J lost 1 base, and 10 bases lay in between. The CDR3 spans 13 residues. The germline gives CDR1 LNHDA, CDR2 SQIVND (reference sequence). Written as DNA, the CDR3 is TGTGCCAGTATGAATAGCGGCCAAGAGACCCAGTACTTC. Its translation is CASMNSGQETQYF.

The chain couples TRBV6-1 to TRBJ1-1, with 7 positions matching TRBD1. This CDR3 region has 14 residues. The trim removed 2 bases at V and 8 bases at J, leaving 8 bases unmatched. CDR1 is MNHNS and CDR2 is SASEGT in the germline V gene. For the CDR3, the DNA is TGTGCCAGCAGTGAACCGGGACAGCCCTTGGAAGCTTTCTTT. Protein sequence: CASSEPGQPLEAFF.

This clone showed up just a few times. The CDR3 reads CASRTRGGLNTEAFF. The DNA for the CDR3 is TGTGCCAGCAGGACCCGGGGGGGACTGAACACTGAAGCTTTCTTT. The J gene is TRBJ1-1, the V gene TRBV13; possible D gene TRBD1, 5 bases. V was trimmed by 6 bases and J by 0 bases, leaving 14 bases between them. This CDR3 region has 15 residues. Germline values: CDR1 PRHDT, CDR2 FYEKMQ (reference sequence).

The V call is TRBV30, the J call TRBJ1-5; D unclear. The length of the CDR3 is 15 residues. Germline CDR1 GTSNPN, CDR2 SVGIG (reference sequence). V was clipped by 0 bases and J by 9 bases, with 18 bases between them. Here the CDR3 DNA reads TGTGCCTGGAGTGTAGACCCCTATGGGGATCGGCCCCAGCATTTT. This gives the protein CAWSVDPYGDRPQHF.

The CDR3 is CASSGGPGLFF. CDR3 in DNA: TGTGCCAGCAGTGGAGGGCCAGGACTGTTTTTT. This sequence joins TRBV2 and TRBJ1-4; D is uncertain. The CDR3 has 11 residues. The V and J ends lost 4 bases and 13 bases respectively, with 10 bases between them. Germline CDR1 is SNHLY and CDR2 is FYNNEI.

The chain has TRBV29-1 and TRBJ2-1; D may be TRBD2 (6 bases). Germline V gene lookup returns CDR1 SQVTM and CDR2 ANQGSEA. Between the trimmed V and J ends, which lost 4 bases and 5 bases, there was a span of 15 bases. The CDR3 sequence is 14 residues long. CDR3 DNA: TGCAGCGTTGTTCCAGGGACTCCAAACAATGAGCAGTTCTTC. This codes for CSVVPGTPNNEQFF.

DNA of the CDR3: TGCAGCGTCTCAGATGCGTATGGCTACACCTTC. Its translation: CSVSDAYGYTF. This chain links TRBV29-1 with TRBJ1-2; no clear D. Trimming removed 6 bases from V and 5 bases from J, with 10 bases in between. The germline gives CDR1 SQVTM, CDR2 ANQGSEA. CDR3 size: 11 residues.

The chain uses TRBV6-5 and TRBJ1-1; D may be TRBD1 (5 bases). Trimming cost V 0 bases and J 2 bases, with 10 bases left between them. The germline CDR1 and CDR2 sequences are MNHEY and SVGAGI. CDR3 length equals 15 residues. CDR3 DNA sequence: TGTGCCAGCAGTTACTCGAGGACACACAACACTGAAGCTTTCTTT. This gives the protein CASSYSRTHNTEAFF.

The V and J genes are TRBV29-1 and TRBJ2-1; 10 bases match TRBD2. V dropped 6 bases and J dropped 7; count of bases not matched to a gene: 6. Germline loops: CDR1 SQVTM, CDR2 ANQGSEA. CDR3 size: 13 residues. In DNA form, the CDR3 reads TGCAGCGTAGGGACTAGCGTTTTGAATGAGCAGTTCTTC. This translates into CSVGTSVLNEQFF.

V is TRBV4-2 and J is TRBJ2-3; TRBD2 matches at 7 bases. Germline lookup yields CDR1 LGHNA and CDR2 YNFKEQ. The V segment lost 11 bases and the J segment 1 base; nucleotides outside the gene matches: 9. The CDR3 totals 14 residues. In nucleotides, the CDR3 is TGTGCCGCCCGGGAGGCTCCTCGCACAGATACGCAGTATTTT. It codes for CAAREAPRTDTQYF.

Concerning this clone: One end of the junction is discordant with germline, which a read error may explain. DNA of the CDR3: TGTGCCAGCAGGGAAGGGCGGGAGATTGACGAGCAGTACTTC. Translation: CASREGREIDEQYF. The chain recombines TRBV2 with TRBJ2-7, with 7 bases fitting TRBD2. The CDR3 loop spans 14 amino acids. Per germline, CDR1 SNHLY and CDR2 FYNNEI.